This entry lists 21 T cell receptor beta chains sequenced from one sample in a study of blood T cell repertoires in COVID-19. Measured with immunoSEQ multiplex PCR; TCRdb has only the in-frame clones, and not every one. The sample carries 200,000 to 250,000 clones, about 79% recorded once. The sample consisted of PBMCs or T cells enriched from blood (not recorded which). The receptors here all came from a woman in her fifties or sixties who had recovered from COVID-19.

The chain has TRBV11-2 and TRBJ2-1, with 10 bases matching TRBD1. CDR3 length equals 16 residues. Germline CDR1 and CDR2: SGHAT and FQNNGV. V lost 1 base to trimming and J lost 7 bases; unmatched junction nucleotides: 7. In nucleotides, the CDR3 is TGTGCCAGCAGCTTAGTCCGGGGGGACAGGGGAAATGAGCAGTTCTTC. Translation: CASSLVRGDRGNEQFF.

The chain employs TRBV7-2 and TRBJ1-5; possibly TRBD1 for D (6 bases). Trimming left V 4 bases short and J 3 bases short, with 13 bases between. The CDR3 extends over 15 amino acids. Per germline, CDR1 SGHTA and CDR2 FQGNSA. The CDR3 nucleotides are TGTGCCAGCAGCTCGCAGGGGATCCCCAATCAGCCCCAGCATTTT. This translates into CASSSQGIPNQPQHF.

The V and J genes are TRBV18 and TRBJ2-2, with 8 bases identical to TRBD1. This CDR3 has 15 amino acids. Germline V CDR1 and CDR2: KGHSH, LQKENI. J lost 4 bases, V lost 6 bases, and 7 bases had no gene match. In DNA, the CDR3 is TGTGCCAGCTCGCGGGACAGGAAAGGCACCGGGGAGCTGTTTTTT. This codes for CASSRDRKGTGELFF.

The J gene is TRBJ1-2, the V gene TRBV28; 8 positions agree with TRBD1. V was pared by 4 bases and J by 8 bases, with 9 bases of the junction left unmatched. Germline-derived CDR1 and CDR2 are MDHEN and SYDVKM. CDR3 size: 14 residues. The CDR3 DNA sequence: TGTGCCAGCAGTTCGGGACAGGCCCCTGTCGGCTACACCTTC. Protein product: CASSSGQAPVGYTF.

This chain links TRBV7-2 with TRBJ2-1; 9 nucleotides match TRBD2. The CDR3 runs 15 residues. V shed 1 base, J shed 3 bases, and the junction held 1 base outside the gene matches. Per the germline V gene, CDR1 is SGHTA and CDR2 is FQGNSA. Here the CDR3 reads CASSLEAGGYNEQFF. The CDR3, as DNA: TGTGCCAGCAGCTTAGAAGCGGGGGGCTACAATGAGCAGTTCTTC.

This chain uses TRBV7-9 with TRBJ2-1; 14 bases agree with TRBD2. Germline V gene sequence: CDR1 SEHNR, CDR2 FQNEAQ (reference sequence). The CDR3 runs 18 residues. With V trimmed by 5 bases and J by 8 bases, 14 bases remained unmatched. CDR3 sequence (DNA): TGTGCCAGCAGCCCGACTAGCGGGGGGGCCATAGTTCGGGATGAGCAGTTCTTC. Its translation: CASSPTSGGAIVRDEQFF.

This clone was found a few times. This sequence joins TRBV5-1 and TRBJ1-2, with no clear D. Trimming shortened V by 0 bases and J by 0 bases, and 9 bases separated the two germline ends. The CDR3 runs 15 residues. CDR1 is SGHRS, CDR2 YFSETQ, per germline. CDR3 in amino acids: CASSLAPSANYGYTF. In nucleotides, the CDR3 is TGCGCCAGCAGCTTGGCCCCCAGTGCTAACTATGGCTACACCTTC.

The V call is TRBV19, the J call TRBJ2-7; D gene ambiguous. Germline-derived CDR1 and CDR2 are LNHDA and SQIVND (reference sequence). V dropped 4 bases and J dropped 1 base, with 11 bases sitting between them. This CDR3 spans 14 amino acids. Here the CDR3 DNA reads TGTGCCAGTAGTAGCCTGACATATTCCTACGAGCAGTACTTC. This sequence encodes CASSSLTYSYEQYF.

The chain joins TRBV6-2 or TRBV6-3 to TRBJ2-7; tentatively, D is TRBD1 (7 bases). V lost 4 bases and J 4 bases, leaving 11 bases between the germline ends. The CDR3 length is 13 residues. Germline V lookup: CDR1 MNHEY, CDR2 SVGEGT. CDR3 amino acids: CASSSGDRYEQYF. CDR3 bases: TGTGCCAGCAGTTCGGGGGACAGATACGAGCAGTACTTC.

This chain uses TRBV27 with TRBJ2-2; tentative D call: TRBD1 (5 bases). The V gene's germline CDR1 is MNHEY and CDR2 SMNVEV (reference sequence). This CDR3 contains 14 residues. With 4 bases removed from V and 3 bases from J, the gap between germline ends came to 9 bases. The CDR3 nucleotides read TGTGCCAGCAGTTCCCAGGGTCACACCGGGGAGCTGTTTTTT. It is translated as CASSSQGHTGELFF.

CDR3: CASSGQGTYEQYF. CDR3 DNA: TGTGCCAGCAGTGGGCAGGGCACCTACGAGCAGTACTTC. The rearrangement links TRBV2 to TRBJ2-7, with D possibly being TRBD1 (5 bases). CDR1 SNHLY and CDR2 FYNNEI come from the germline V gene. The CDR3 runs to 13 residues. Trimming left V 4 bases short and J 2 bases short, with 9 bases between.

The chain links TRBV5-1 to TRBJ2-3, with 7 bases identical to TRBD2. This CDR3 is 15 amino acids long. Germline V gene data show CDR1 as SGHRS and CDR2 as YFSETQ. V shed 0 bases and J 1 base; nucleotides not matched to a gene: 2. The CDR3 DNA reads TGCGCCAGCAGCTTGGCGGCGGGGGGCACAGATACGCAGTATTTT. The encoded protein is CASSLAAGGTDTQYF.

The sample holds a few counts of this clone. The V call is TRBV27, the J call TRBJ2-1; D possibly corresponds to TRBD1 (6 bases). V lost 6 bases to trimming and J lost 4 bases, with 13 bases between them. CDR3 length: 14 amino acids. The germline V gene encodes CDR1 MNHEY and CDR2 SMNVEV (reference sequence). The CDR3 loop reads CASRIQGTYNEQFF. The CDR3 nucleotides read TGTGCCAGCAGAATCCAGGGGACATACAATGAGCAGTTCTTC.

The CDR3 sequence is CSVETAGWGWNNEQFF. Written as DNA, the CDR3 is TGCAGCGTTGAAACGGCAGGGTGGGGATGGAACAATGAGCAGTTCTTC. The chain employs TRBV29-1 and TRBJ2-1; D might be TRBD1 (5 bases). Germline V gives CDR1 SQVTM, CDR2 ANQGSEA. Between the trimmed V and J ends, which lost 2 bases and 5 bases, there was a span of 19 bases. This CDR3 region has 16 residues.

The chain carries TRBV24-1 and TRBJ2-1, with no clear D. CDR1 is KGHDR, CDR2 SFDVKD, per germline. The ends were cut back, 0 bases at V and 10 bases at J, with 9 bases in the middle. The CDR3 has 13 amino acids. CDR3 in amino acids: CATSDLLNREQFF. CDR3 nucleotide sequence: TGTGCCACCAGTGATTTGTTGAACAGAGAGCAGTTCTTC.

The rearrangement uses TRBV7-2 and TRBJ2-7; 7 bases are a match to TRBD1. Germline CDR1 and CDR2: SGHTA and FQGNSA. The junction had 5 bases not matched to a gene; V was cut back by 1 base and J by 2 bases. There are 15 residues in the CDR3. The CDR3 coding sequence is TGTGCCAGCAGCTTAGAATCGGGACAGCCCTACGAGCAGTACTTC. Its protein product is CASSLESGQPYEQYF.

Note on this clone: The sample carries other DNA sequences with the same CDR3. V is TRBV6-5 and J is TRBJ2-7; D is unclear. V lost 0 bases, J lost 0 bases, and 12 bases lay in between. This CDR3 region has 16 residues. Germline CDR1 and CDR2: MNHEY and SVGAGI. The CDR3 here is CASSYSMGPSSYEQYF. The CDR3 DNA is TGTGCCAGCAGTTACTCGATGGGCCCGAGCTCCTACGAGCAGTACTTC.

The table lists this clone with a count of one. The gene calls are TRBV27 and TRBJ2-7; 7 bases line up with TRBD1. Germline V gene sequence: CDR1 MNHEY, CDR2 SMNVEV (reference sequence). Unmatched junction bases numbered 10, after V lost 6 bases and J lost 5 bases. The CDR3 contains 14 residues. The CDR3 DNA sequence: TGTGCCAGCAGCCTTAGGGGGCGCAGCCACGAGCAGTACTTC. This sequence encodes CASSLRGRSHEQYF.

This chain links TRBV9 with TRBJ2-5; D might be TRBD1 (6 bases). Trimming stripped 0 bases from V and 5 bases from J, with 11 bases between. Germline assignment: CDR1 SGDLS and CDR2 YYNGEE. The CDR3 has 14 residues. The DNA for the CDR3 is TGTGCCAGCAGCGTAGGGGGACACGAGGAGACCCAGTACTTC. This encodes CASSVGGHEETQYF.

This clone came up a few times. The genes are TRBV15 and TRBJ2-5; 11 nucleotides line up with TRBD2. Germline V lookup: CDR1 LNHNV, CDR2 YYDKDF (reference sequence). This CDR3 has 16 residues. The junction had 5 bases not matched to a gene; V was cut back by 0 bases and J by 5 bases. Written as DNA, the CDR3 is TGTGCCACCAGCAGAGATAAATGGACTAGCGGGGAGACCCAGTACTTC. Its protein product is CATSRDKWTSGETQYF.

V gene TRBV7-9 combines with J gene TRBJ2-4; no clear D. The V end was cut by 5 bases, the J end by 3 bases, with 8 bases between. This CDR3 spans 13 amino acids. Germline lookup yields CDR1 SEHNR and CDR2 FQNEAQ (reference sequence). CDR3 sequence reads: CASSPPGKNIQYF. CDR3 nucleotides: TGTGCCAGCAGCCCGCCGGGCAAAAACATTCAGTACTTC.